The T cell receptor (beta chain) described here comes from a study of T-cell memory formation after mild COVID-19. Background on the study: Clusters were largely donor specific.

Study-wide points: From day 15 to 85, contracting clones were balanced between CD4 and CD8, whereas later expanders leaned toward CD4+.

The CDR3 totals 14 residues. V was trimmed by 1 base and J by 1 base, leaving 7 bases between them. CDR1 LNHDA and CDR2 SQIVND come from the germline V gene (reference sequence). There are many counts of this clonotype. Antigen unknown. A single record per CDR3 protein comes from TCRdb applying MiXCR to the 5' RACE reads. The sample gives around 120,000 distinct CDR3 sequences, 16% of which show up once; about 15% is in the top ten. The source of this sequence is an adult woman who had mild COVID-19 (a few samples of this study predate the infection). Cell type and time point are not known. The specimen sequenced was PBMCs or a T cell subset sorted from them (not recorded which). The J gene is TRBJ1-1, the V gene TRBV19; D is unresolved. DNA for the CDR3: TGTGCCAGTAGTATAGGTGTCGGGAACACTGAAGCTTTCTTT. Residues: CASSIGVGNTEAFF.